These 30 T cell receptor beta chains originate from one sample sequenced in a study of cytomegalovirus exposure and HLA in healthy donors. Sequencing used immunoSEQ multiplex PCR; TCRdb keeps in-frame clones, though not all of them. The sample includes some 170,000 clones, about four fifths of them seen just once. Sequenced input: PBMCs. These TCRs come from a man under 40 in good health and CMV-seropositive.

CDR3 bases: TGCGCCAGCAGCCAAGAGGGTGGGGGGTCCTACGAGCAGTACTTC. Its protein is CASSQEGGGSYEQYF. The V and J genes are TRBV4-3 and TRBJ2-7; D is perhaps TRBD2 (6 bases). Trimming took 0 bases from V and 1 from J, leaving 10 bases between them. The CDR3 consists of 15 residues. Germline CDR1 and CDR2: LGHNA and YSLEER.

This clone appeared a single time. The chain has TRBV5-1 and TRBJ2-1, with 7 bases that match TRBD2. The CDR3 covers 13 residues. The V and J ends lost 4 bases and 10 bases, in that order; junction bases with no gene match: 8. In germline, CDR1 is SGHRS, CDR2 YFSETQ. As DNA, the CDR3 is TGCGCCAGCAGCCCAGCGACTAGCCAAGAGCAGTTCTTC. Protein product: CASSPATSQEQFF.

The V and J genes are TRBV18 and TRBJ1-4; TRBD1 aligns across 8 bases. The junction had 3 bases not matched to a gene; V was cut back by 0 bases and J by 6 bases. The CDR3 is 15 amino acids. Germline CDR1 KGHSH, CDR2 LQKENI. The CDR3 sequence is CASSPPRTGHEKLFF. CDR3 nucleotide sequence: TGTGCCAGCTCACCACCGAGGACAGGGCATGAAAAACTGTTTTTT.

This clone has at least ten counts. The chain recombines TRBV6-1 with TRBJ2-6, with D tentatively TRBD2 (5 bases). V lost 11 bases to trimming and J lost 12 bases, with 14 bases between them. The CDR3 is made up of 11 amino acids. Per germline, CDR1 MNHNS and CDR2 SASEGT. The CDR3: CAATSGGVLTF. CDR3 nucleotide sequence: TGTGCCGCGACGAGCGGTGGCGTCCTGACTTTC.

The rearrangement uses TRBV5-1 and TRBJ2-3, with D perhaps TRBD1 (5 bases). The CDR3 has 14 amino acids. V lost 0 bases and J 3 bases, leaving 8 bases between the germline ends. Germline assignment: CDR1 SGHRS and CDR2 YFSETQ. The CDR3 sequence is CASSLDQGTDTQYF. CDR3 in DNA: TGCGCCAGCAGCTTGGACCAGGGAACAGATACGCAGTATTTT.

This sequence joins TRBV19 and TRBJ1-2; no definite D call. Trimming removed 4 bases at V and 4 bases at J, with 10 bases between. The CDR3 sequence is 13 residues long. Per germline, CDR1 LNHDA and CDR2 SQIVND (reference sequence). The CDR3 bases are TGTGCCAGTAGTACAGGACTGGTCTATGGCTACACCTTC. Translated, it gives CASSTGLVYGYTF.

This rearrangement joins TRBV28 to TRBJ2-5, with a weak D call TRBD1 (5 bases). The V gene's germline CDR1 is MDHEN and CDR2 SYDVKM. This CDR3 region has 15 residues. V lost 6 bases to trimming and J lost 5 bases, with 19 bases between them. CDR3 sequence: CASRPPGRAGETQYF. The CDR3 DNA follows: TGTGCCAGCAGACCCCCGGGCAGGGCTGGGGAGACCCAGTACTTC.

This chain uses TRBV7-2 with TRBJ2-5, with TRBD1 identical over 9 bases. This CDR3 has 15 amino acids. V lost 5 bases to trimming and J lost 5 bases; unmatched junction nucleotides: 9. Germline values: CDR1 SGHTA, CDR2 FQGNSA. CDR3 sequence (DNA): TGTGCCAGCAGCGAGAGACAGGGGGTGGGGGAGACCCAGTACTTC. The encoded protein is CASSERQGVGETQYF.

The CDR3 bases are TGCGCCAGCAGCCCAGCGGGGGGGGAAATGAACACTGAAGCTTTCTTT. Residues: CASSPAGGEMNTEAFF. The gene calls are TRBV4-1 and TRBJ1-1; D might be TRBD1 (5 bases). The V gene lost 4 bases and the J gene lost 0 bases, with 15 bases spanning the gap. The CDR3 runs to 16 residues. Germline CDR1 reads MGHRA; CDR2 reads YSYEKL.

Here the CDR3 reads CASSLEAGGLLRVSNTGELFF. DNA for the CDR3: TGTGCCAGCAGCTTAGAAGCGGGAGGCCTCCTGCGCGTTTCGAACACCGGGGAGCTGTTTTTT. The V call is TRBV7-6, the J call TRBJ2-2, with 9 bases fitting TRBD2. The CDR3 sequence is 21 residues long. The V gene end was trimmed by 1 base and the J gene end by 0 bases; junction bases not matched to a gene: 15. From germline, CDR1 is SGHVS and CDR2 FNYEAQ.

J is TRBJ2-5 and V is TRBV6-5; 15 nucleotides agree with TRBD2. Looked up from germline, CDR1 is MNHEY and CDR2 is SVGAGI. Trimming took 7 bases from V and 5 from J; bases not matched to a gene: 5. The CDR3 is 15 residues long. CDR3 DNA sequence: TGTGCCAGCATTGGGACTAGCGGGAGGTACGAGACCCAGTACTTC. Translated, it gives CASIGTSGRYETQYF.

In its sample, this clone was seen many times. V usage is TRBV28 and J usage is TRBJ2-7; D is perhaps TRBD1 (6 bases). This CDR3 spans 16 amino acids. The ends were cut back, 4 bases at V and 0 bases at J, with 16 bases in the middle. Germline-derived CDR1 and CDR2 are MDHEN and SYDVKM. CDR3 protein: CASSSGSGAGSYEQYF. CDR3 bases: TGTGCCAGCAGTTCCGGTTCAGGGGCGGGCTCCTACGAGCAGTACTTC. Using reference TRBV28 and TRBJ2-7 for the parts outside the CDR3, the full variable domain is DVKVTQSSRYLVKRTGEKVFLECVQDMDHENMFWYRQDPGLGLRLIYFSYDVKMKEKGDIPEGYSVSREKKERFSLILESASTNQTSMYLCASSSGSGAGSYEQYFGPGTRLTVT.

The V gene is TRBV28, the J gene TRBJ2-3; D is uncertain. The germline V gene encodes CDR1 MDHEN and CDR2 SYDVKM. This CDR3 has 13 residues. The ends were cut back, 8 bases at V and 0 bases at J, with 9 bases in the middle. The CDR3 reads CASRVTSTDTQYF. The CDR3 bases are TGTGCCAGCCGGGTTACTAGCACAGATACGCAGTATTTT.

The chain couples TRBV6-6 to TRBJ2-2; 8 bases align to TRBD2. Trimming took 7 bases from V and 7 from J; bases not matched to a gene: 11. CDR1 MNHNY and CDR2 SVGAGI come from the germline V gene (reference sequence). The CDR3 totals 15 residues. The CDR3 coding sequence is TGTGCCAGCACCAGCCCCGGGGGGGCGGGCGGGGAGCTGTTTTTT. Translating gives CASTSPGGAGGELFF.

V is TRBV6-1 and J is TRBJ1-1; 10 positions agree with TRBD1. Trimming at V came to 6 bases and at J to 3 bases, leaving 7 bases not matched to a gene. Germline lookup yields CDR1 MNHNS and CDR2 SASEGT. The CDR3 has 15 amino acids. The DNA for the CDR3 is TGTGCCAGCAGCCGACAGGGGGCGTTGGACACTGAAGCTTTCTTT. Its translation: CASSRQGALDTEAFF.

This clone was detected only a few times. The rearrangement joins TRBV19 to TRBJ2-7; 10 positions match TRBD2. J lost 6 bases, V lost 0 bases, and 5 bases had no gene match. Germline V lookup: CDR1 LNHDA, CDR2 SQIVND (reference sequence). The CDR3 runs 15 residues. CDR3 in DNA: TGTGCCAGTAGTATAGATGGGCTAGCGGGAGTCGAGCAGTACTTC. Translating gives CASSIDGLAGVEQYF.

This clone showed up just once. V gene TRBV11-3 combines with J gene TRBJ2-3, with 8 bases lining up with TRBD2. The junction had 1 base not matched to a gene; V was cut back by 2 bases and J by 3 bases. CDR1 is SGHNT and CDR2 is YENEEA in the germline V gene. There are 14 residues in the CDR3. This CDR3 reads CASSLRGGTDTQYF. The DNA for the CDR3 is TGTGCCAGCAGCTTACGGGGGGGAACAGATACGCAGTATTTT.

This chain connects TRBV6-1 to TRBJ1-1; 8 bases match TRBD1. Trimming took 6 bases from V and 10 from J; bases not matched to a gene: 7. From germline, CDR1 is MNHNS and CDR2 SASEGT. This CDR3 comprises 12 residues. CDR3 loop: CASSPLDRGAFF. In nucleotides, the CDR3 is TGTGCCAGCAGCCCTCTTGACAGGGGAGCTTTCTTT.

The chain uses TRBV28 and TRBJ2-3; 8 nucleotides align to TRBD2. CDR3 length: 12 amino acids. The V gene's germline CDR1 is MDHEN and CDR2 SYDVKM. The V and J ends lost 6 bases and 6 bases, in that order; junction bases with no gene match: 2. DNA of the CDR3: TGTGCCAGCAGCGGGGGGGTGGATACGCAGTATTTT. The encoded protein is CASSGGVDTQYF.

The chain joins TRBV5-1 to TRBJ2-2; 7 bases map to TRBD2. The ends lost 0 bases at V and 7 bases at J; junction bases unmatched: 6. The CDR3 has 15 residues. Per germline, CDR1 SGHRS and CDR2 YFSETQ. CDR3 nucleotide sequence: TGCGCCAGCAGCTTGGTTGCGGGAGCCGGCGGGGAGCTGTTTTTT. Encoded protein: CASSLVAGAGGELFF.

This clone is a singleton in its sample. The V gene is TRBV6-4, the J gene TRBJ2-3; 8 bases are shared with TRBD2. CDR3 length: 17 residues. Germline-derived CDR1 and CDR2 are MRHNA and SNTAGT. Trimming cost V 0 bases and J 1 base; bases outside gene matches: 6. DNA for the CDR3: TGTGCCAGCAGTGACTCAGGGGCGCGGGGGGGCACAGATACGCAGTATTTT. Protein: CASSDSGARGGTDTQYF.

This sequence joins TRBV6-5 and TRBJ2-1, with TRBD2 identical over 7 bases. The V segment lost 0 bases and the J segment 4 bases; nucleotides outside the gene matches: 6. The CDR3 sequence is 16 residues long. CDR1 and CDR2 from the germline V gene are MNHEY and SVGAGI. The CDR3: CASSYSRLAEYNEQFF. In DNA, the CDR3 is TGTGCCAGCAGTTACTCGAGGCTAGCGGAGTACAATGAGCAGTTCTTC.

DNA of the CDR3: TGCAGCGTTGGAACTAGCGGGAGGGCCCGCTACAATGAGCAGTTCTTC. Its protein product is CSVGTSGRARYNEQFF. The V and J genes are TRBV29-1 and TRBJ2-1; 13 positions match TRBD2. The germline CDR1 and CDR2 sequences are SQVTM and ANQGSEA. The CDR3 extends over 16 amino acids. J gave up 3 bases and V 4 bases, and 6 bases lay outside the gene matches.

The chain uses TRBV19 and TRBJ1-2; TRBD1 is a possible D gene (5 bases). The ends were cut back, 3 bases at V and 3 bases at J, with 8 bases in the middle. This CDR3 region has 13 residues. The germline V gene has CDR1 LNHDA and CDR2 SQIVND (reference sequence). The CDR3 coding sequence is TGTGCCAGTAGTATCGACAGATACTATGGCTACACCTTC. The encoded protein is CASSIDRYYGYTF.

This chain links TRBV10-2 with TRBJ2-5; TRBD2 matches at 7 bases. The CDR3 is 13 amino acids. V lost 11 bases, J lost 5 bases, and 11 bases stayed unmatched. Looked up from germline, CDR1 is WSHSY and CDR2 is SAAADI. The CDR3: CACSSGAIETQYF. The CDR3 DNA is TGCGCCTGCTCAAGCGGGGCCATCGAGACCCAGTACTTC.

The chain links TRBV28 to TRBJ1-1; no definite D call. V was clipped by 0 bases and J by 2 bases, with 7 bases between them. Per germline, CDR1 MDHEN and CDR2 SYDVKM. The CDR3 loop spans 14 amino acids. The CDR3: CASSLWRSNTEAFF. The CDR3 DNA reads TGTGCCAGCAGTTTATGGCGCTCAAACACTGAAGCTTTCTTT.

The CDR3 loop reads CATSRFRDTQYF. The CDR3 DNA is TGTGCCACCAGCAGATTTCGGGATACGCAGTATTTT. V usage is TRBV15 and J usage is TRBJ2-3; D unresolved. The V gene's germline CDR1 is LNHNV and CDR2 YYDKDF (reference sequence). V shed 2 bases and J shed 6 bases, with 6 bases lying between them. This CDR3 region has 12 residues.

This chain joins TRBV2 and TRBJ2-7; TRBD1 agrees at 7 bases. Germline trimming cut 7 bases from V and 8 bases from J; bases unmatched to any gene: 14. This CDR3 is built from 14 residues. Germline V gene data show CDR1 as SNHLY and CDR2 as FYNNEI. CDR3 nucleotide sequence: TGTGCCAGCAATCTCGGGACAGAGCCTTATAAGCAGTACTTC. Its protein is CASNLGTEPYKQYF.

Many counts were recorded for this clone. The chain couples TRBV19 to TRBJ1-2; D uncertain. V dropped 3 bases and J dropped 4 bases, with 6 bases sitting between them. This CDR3 is built from 12 residues. Germline CDR1 reads LNHDA; CDR2 reads SQIVND (reference sequence). The CDR3 bases are TGTGCCAGTAGTATCGAGAGCTATGGCTACACCTTC. Its protein is CASSIESYGYTF. Full variable domain (rest looked up from reference TRBV19 and TRBJ1-2): DGGITQSPKYLFRKEGQNVTLSCEQNLNHDAMYWYRQDPGQGLRLIYYSQIVNDFQKGDIAEGYSVSREKKESFPLTVTSAQKNPTAFYLCASSIESYGYTFGSGTRLTVV.

The chain combines TRBV28 with TRBJ2-3, with a possible D match to TRBD2 (6 bases). From germline, CDR1 is MDHEN and CDR2 SYDVKM. Trimming shortened V by 2 bases and J by 0 bases, and 12 bases separated the two germline ends. The CDR3 contains 16 residues. The CDR3 is CASSLLGTSSTDTQYF. The DNA for the CDR3 is TGTGCCAGCAGTTTACTCGGGACTTCTAGCACAGATACGCAGTATTTT.